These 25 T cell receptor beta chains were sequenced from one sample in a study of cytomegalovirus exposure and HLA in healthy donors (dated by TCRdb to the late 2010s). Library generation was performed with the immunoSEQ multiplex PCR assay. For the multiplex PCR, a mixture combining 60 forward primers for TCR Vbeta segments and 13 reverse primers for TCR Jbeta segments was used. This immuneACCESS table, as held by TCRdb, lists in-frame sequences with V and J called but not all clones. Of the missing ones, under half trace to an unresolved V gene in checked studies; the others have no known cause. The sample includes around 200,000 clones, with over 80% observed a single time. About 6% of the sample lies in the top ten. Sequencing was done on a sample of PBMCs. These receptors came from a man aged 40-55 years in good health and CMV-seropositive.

The DNA for the CDR3 is TGTGCCAGCAGCTTAGTCAGTCAGGGGAATCAGCCCCAGCATTTT. It specifies CASSLVSQGNQPQHF. The chain couples TRBV7-8 to TRBJ1-5; D perhaps matches TRBD1 (6 bases). The length of the CDR3 is 15 residues. The V gene lost 1 base and the J gene lost 4 bases, with 11 bases spanning the gap. Germline CDR1 and CDR2: SGHVS and FQNEAQ.

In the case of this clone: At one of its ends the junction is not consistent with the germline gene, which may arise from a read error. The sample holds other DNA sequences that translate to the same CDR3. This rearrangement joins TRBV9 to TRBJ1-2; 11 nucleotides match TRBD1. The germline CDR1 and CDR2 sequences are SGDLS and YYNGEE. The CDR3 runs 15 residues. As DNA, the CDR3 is TGTGCCAGCAGGGGGACAGGGGGTGCTAATTATGGCTACACCTTC. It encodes CASRGTGGANYGYTF.

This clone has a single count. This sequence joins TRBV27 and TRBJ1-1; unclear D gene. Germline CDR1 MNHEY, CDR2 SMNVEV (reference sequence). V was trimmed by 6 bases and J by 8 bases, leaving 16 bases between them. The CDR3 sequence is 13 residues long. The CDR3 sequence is CASSYLPGIEAFF. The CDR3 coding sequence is TGTGCCAGCAGCTACTTACCGGGGATCGAAGCTTTCTTT.

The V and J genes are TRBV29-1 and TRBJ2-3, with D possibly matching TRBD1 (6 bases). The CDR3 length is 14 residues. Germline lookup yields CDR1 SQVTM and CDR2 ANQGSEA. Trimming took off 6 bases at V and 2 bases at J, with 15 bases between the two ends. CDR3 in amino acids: CSVGAGRHTDTQYF. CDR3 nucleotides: TGCAGCGTGGGGGCGGGCCGCCACACAGATACGCAGTATTTT.

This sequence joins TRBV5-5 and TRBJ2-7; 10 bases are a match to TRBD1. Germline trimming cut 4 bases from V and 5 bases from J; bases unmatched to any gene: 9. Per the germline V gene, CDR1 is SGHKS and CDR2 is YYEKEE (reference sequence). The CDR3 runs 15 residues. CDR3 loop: CASSIPGTGANEQYF. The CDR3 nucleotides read TGTGCCAGCAGCATCCCCGGGACAGGGGCCAACGAGCAGTACTTC.

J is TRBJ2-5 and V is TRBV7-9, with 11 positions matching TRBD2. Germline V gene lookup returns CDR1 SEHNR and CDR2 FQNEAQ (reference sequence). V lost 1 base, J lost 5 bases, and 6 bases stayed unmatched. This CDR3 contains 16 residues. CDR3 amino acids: CASSLVLAGVGETQYF. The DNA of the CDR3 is TGTGCCAGCAGCTTAGTACTAGCGGGAGTAGGGGAGACCCAGTACTTC. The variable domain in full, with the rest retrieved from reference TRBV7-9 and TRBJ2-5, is DTGVSQNPRHKITKRGQNVTFRCDPISEHNRLYWYRQTLGQGPEFLTYFQNEAQLEKSRLLSDRFSAERPKGSFSTLEIQRTEQGDSAMYLCASSLVLAGVGETQYFGPGTRLLVL.

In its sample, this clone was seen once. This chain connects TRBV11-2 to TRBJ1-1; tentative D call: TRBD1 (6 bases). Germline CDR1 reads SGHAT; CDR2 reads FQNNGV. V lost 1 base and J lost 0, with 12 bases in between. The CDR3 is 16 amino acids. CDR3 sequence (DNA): TGTGCCAGCAGCTTAGGCCGGGACAAGATGAACACTGAAGCTTTCTTT. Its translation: CASSLGRDKMNTEAFF. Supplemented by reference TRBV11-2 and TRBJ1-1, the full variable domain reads EAGVAQSPRYKIIEKRQSVAFWCNPISGHATLYWYQQILGQGPKLLIQFQNNGVVDDSQLPKDRFSAERLKGVDSTLKIQPAKLEDSAVYLCASSLGRDKMNTEAFFGQGTRLTVV.

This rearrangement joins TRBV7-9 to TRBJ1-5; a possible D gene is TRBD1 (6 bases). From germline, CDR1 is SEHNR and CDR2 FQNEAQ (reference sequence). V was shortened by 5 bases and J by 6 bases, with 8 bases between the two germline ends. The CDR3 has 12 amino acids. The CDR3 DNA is TGTGCCAGCAGCACAGGGATTCAGCCCCAGCATTTT. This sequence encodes CASSTGIQPQHF.

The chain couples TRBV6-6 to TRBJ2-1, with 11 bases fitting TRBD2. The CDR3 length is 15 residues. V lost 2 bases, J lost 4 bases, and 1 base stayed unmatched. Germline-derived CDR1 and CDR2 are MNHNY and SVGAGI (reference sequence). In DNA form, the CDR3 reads TGTGCCAGCAGTTACCCTAGCGGGGGGTACAATGAGCAGTTCTTC. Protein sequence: CASSYPSGGYNEQFF.

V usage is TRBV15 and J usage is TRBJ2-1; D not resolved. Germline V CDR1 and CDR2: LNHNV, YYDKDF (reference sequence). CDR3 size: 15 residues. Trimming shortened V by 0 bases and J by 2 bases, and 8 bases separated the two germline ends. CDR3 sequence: CATSRDLGAYNEQFF. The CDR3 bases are TGTGCCACCAGCAGAGACCTAGGCGCCTACAATGAGCAGTTCTTC.

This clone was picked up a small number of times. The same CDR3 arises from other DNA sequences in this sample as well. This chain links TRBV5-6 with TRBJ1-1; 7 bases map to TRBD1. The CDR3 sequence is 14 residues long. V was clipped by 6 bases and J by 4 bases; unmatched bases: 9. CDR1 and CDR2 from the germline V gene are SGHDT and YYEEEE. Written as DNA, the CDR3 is TGTGCCAGCACCACCAGGGGGGAGGTCACTGAAGCTTTCTTT. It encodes CASTTRGEVTEAFF.

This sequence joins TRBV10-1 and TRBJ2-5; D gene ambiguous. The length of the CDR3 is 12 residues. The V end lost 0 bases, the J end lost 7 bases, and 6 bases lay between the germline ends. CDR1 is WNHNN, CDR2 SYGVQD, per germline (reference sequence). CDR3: CASSESIGTQYF. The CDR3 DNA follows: TGCGCCAGCAGTGAGTCCATCGGGACCCAGTACTTC.

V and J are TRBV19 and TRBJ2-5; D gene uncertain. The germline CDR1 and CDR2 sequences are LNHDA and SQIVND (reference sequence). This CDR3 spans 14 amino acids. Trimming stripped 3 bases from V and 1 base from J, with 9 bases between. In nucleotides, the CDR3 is TGTGCCAGTAGTATCGGGTGGATCCAAGAGACCCAGTACTTC. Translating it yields CASSIGWIQETQYF.

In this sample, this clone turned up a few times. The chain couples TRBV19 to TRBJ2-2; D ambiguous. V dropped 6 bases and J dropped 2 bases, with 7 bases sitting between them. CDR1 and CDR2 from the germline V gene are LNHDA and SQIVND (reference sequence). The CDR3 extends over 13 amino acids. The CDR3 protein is CASSPTNTGELFF. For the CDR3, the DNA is TGTGCCAGTAGCCCTACCAACACCGGGGAGCTGTTTTTT.

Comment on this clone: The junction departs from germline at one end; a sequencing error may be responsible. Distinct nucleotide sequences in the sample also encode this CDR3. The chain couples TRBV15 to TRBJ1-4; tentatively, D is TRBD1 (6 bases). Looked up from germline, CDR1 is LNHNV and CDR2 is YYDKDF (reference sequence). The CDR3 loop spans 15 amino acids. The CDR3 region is CATSTSGETNEKLFF. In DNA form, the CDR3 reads TGTGCCACCAGCACCTCAGGGGAGACTAACGAAAAACTGTTTTTT.

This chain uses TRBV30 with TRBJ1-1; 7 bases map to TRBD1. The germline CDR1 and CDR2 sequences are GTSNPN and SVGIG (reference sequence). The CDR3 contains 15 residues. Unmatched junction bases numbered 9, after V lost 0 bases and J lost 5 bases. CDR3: CAWSVLRGRGTEAFF. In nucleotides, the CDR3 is TGTGCCTGGAGTGTACTTAGGGGGCGCGGGACTGAAGCTTTCTTT. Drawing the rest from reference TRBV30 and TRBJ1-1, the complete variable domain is SQTIHQWPATLVQPVGSPLSLECTVEGTSNPNLYWYRQAAGRGLQLLFYSVGIGQISSEVPQNLSASRPQDRQFILSSKKLLLSDSGFYLCAWSVLRGRGTEAFFGQGTRLTVV.

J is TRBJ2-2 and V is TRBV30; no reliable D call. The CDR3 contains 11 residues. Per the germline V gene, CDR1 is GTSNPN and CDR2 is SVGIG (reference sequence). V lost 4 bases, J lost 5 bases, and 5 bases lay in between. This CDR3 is CAWTSTGELFF. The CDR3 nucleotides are TGTGCCTGGACGTCGACCGGGGAGCTGTTTTTT.

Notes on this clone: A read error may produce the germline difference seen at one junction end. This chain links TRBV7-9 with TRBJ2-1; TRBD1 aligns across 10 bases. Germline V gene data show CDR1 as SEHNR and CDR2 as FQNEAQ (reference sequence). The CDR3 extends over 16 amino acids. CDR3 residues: CSSSFTGTGVGDEQFF. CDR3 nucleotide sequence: TGTTCCAGCAGCTTTACCGGGACAGGGGTTGGAGATGAGCAGTTCTTC.

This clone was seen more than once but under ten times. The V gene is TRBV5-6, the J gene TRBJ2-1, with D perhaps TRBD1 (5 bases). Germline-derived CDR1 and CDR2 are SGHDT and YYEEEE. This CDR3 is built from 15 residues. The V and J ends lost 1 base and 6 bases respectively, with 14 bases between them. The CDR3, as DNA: TGTGCCAGCAGCTTGCTAGAGCGCAGGGCCAATGAGCAGTTCTTC. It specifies CASSLLERRANEQFF. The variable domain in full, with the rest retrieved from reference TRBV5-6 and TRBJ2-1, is DAGVTQSPTHLIKTRGQQVTLRCSPKSGHDTVSWYQQALGQGPQFIFQYYEEEERQRGNFPDRFSGHQFPNYSSELNVNALLLGDSALYLCASSLLERRANEQFFGPGTRLTVL.

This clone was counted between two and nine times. CDR3 DNA: TGTGCCAGTAGTATAATTGGGGGCAGCAACACTGAAGCTTTCTTT. This sequence encodes CASSIIGGSNTEAFF. The chain combines TRBV19 with TRBJ1-1; perhaps TRBD1 as D (6 bases). The germline CDR1 and CDR2 sequences are LNHDA and SQIVND (reference sequence). The CDR3 covers 15 residues. The germline V and J ends were trimmed by 2 bases and 2 bases, with 12 bases remaining between them. Based on the CDR3 plus reference TRBV19 and TRBJ1-1, the full variable domain is DGGITQSPKYLFRKEGQNVTLSCEQNLNHDAMYWYRQDPGQGLRLIYYSQIVNDFQKGDIAEGYSVSREKKESFPLTVTSAQKNPTAFYLCASSIIGGSNTEAFFGQGTRLTVV.

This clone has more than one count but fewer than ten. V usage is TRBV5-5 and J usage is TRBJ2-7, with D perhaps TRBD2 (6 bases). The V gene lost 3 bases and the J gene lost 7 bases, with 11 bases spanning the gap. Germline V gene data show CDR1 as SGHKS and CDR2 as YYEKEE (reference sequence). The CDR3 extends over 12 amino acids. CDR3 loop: CASSSGGFEQYF. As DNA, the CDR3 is TGTGCCAGCAGCTCAGGAGGGTTTGAGCAGTACTTC.

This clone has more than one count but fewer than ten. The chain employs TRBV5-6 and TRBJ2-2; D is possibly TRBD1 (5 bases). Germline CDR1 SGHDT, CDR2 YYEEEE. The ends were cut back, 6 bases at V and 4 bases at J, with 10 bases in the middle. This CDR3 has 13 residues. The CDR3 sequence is CASTSGITGELFF. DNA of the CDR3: TGTGCCAGCACATCAGGGATCACCGGGGAGCTGTTTTTT.

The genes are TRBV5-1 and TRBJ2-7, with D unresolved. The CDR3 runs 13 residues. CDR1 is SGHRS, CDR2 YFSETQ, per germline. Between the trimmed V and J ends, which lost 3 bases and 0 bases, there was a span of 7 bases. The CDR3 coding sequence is TGCGCCAGCAGCTACGACACCTCCTACGAGCAGTACTTC. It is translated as CASSYDTSYEQYF.

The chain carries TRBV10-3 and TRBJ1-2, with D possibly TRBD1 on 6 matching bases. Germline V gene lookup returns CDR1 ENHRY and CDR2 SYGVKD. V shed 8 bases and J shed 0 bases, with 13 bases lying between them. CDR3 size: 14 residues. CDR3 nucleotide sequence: TGTGCCATCCAACAGGGAACCTCTAACTATGGCTACACCTTC. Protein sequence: CAIQQGTSNYGYTF.

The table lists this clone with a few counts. The CDR3 DNA is TGTGCCAGCAGCCATCCCGGTGGGGAGTTCGGGGCTTTCTTT. Translated: CASSHPGGEFGAFF. The chain joins TRBV4-2 to TRBJ1-1; D gene uncertain. In germline, CDR1 is LGHNA, CDR2 YNFKEQ. V was pared by 3 bases and J by 11 bases, with 19 bases between. CDR3 size: 14 residues.